Following are 3 T cell receptor beta chains from one sample sequenced in a study of shared clonotypes between healthy human individuals. Some clones are missing from TCRdb's copy, which holds only in-frame ones; the method was immunoSEQ multiplex PCR. The profile shows about 680,000 clones, 92% of them singletons. Only CD45RO-negative cells positively selected for CCR7 counted as naive CD8 cells, so terminally differentiated effector memory CD45RA+ cells were excluded. The sample was naive CD8+ T cells sorted from blood. These receptors originate from a man aged 25-40 years in good health.

A few counts support this clone. V usage is TRBV19 and J usage is TRBJ2-7; TRBD2 might be the D (5 bases). Germline V gives CDR1 LNHDA, CDR2 SQIVND (reference sequence). Trimming cost V 8 bases and J 4 bases, with 9 bases left between them. This CDR3 is 11 amino acids long. The CDR3, as DNA: TGTGCCAGTGGGCGGAGGTACGAGCAGTACTTC. It codes for CASGRRYEQYF.

The chain joins TRBV20-1 to TRBJ2-3, with a possible D match to TRBD1 (6 bases). CDR3 size: 10 residues. Germline-derived CDR1 and CDR2 are DFQATT and SNEGSKA (reference sequence). Written as DNA, the CDR3 is TGCAGGGCAGGGGCAGATACGCAGTATTTT. It yields the protein CRAGADTQYF.

The V gene is TRBV7-2, the J gene TRBJ2-3, with a tentative D call TRBD2 (5 bases). Germline values: CDR1 SGHTA, CDR2 FQGNSA. The CDR3 runs to 18 residues. The V gene lost 0 bases and the J gene lost 1 base, with 17 bases spanning the gap. CDR3 residues: CASSLALSGTSRTDTQYF. CDR3 nucleotides: TGTGCCAGCAGCTTAGCGCTGAGCGGAACATCCCGCACAGATACGCAGTATTTT.